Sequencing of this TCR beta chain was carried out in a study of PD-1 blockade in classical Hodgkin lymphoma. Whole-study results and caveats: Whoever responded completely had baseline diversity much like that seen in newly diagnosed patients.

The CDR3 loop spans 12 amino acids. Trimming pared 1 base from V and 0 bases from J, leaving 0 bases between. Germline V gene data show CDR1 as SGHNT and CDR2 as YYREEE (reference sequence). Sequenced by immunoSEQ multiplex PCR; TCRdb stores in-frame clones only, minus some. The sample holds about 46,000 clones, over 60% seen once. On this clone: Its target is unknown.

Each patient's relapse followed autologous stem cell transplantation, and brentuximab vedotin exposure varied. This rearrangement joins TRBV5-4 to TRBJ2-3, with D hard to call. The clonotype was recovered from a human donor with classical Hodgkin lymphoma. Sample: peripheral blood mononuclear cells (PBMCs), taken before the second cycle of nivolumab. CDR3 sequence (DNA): TGTGCCAGCAGCTTGAGCACAGATACGCAGTATTTT. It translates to CASSLSTDTQYF.